Each of the 29 T cell receptor beta chains below was sequenced from the same sample in a study of type 1 regulatory T cells. Antigen specificity for these receptors is unknown. TCRdb re-derived calls from the reads in MiXCR, one entry per CDR3 protein. The profile shows tens of thousands of distinct CDR3 sequences, more than 20% of them singletons. Points from the study as a whole: Tr1 cells had a more restricted TCR repertoire than non-Tr1 cells.

The specimen sequenced was cultured type 1 regulatory T (Tr1) cells, either the whole culture or a sorted fraction (not recorded which). Source of these receptors: a human donor in good health.

This rearrangement joins TRBV12-3 or TRBV12-4 to TRBJ2-5; 9 bases are a match to TRBD1. This CDR3 comprises 14 residues. V was clipped by 5 bases and J by 5 bases; unmatched bases: 6. The CDR3 spells CASSRDRARETQYF. CDR3 coding DNA: TGTGCCAGCAGTCGGGACAGGGCACGGGAGACCCAGTACTTC.

This clonotype has a handful of counts. V gene TRBV29-1 combines with J gene TRBJ1-2; TRBD1 agrees at 11 bases. The length of the CDR3 is 13 residues. V gave up 6 bases and J gave up 8 bases; unmatched junction bases: 8. The germline gives CDR1 SQVTM, CDR2 ANQGSEA. CDR3 in amino acids: CSVAGQGAGGYTF. CDR3 sequence (DNA): TGCAGCGTCGCCGGACAGGGGGCCGGGGGCTACACCTTC.

This clonotype showed up many times. The V call is TRBV6-2 or TRBV6-3, the J call TRBJ2-1; TRBD2 matches at 9 bases. This CDR3 has 16 amino acids. V was clipped by 5 bases and J by 10 bases; unmatched bases: 15. Germline loops: CDR1 MNHEY, CDR2 SVGEGT. The CDR3 DNA reads TGTGCCAGCAGTCTCTCTAGCGGGATGGCGAAATTGGAGCAGTTCTTC. Protein sequence: CASSLSSGMAKLEQFF.

This clonotype appeared many times. The gene calls are TRBV5-1 and TRBJ2-7; 10 bases fit TRBD2. The CDR3 covers 15 residues. V trimming: 0 bases; J trimming: 7 bases; junction bases outside the gene matches: 7. The germline CDR1 and CDR2 sequences are SGHRS and YFSETQ. The CDR3 protein is CASSLVSSGSQEQYF. CDR3 in DNA: TGCGCCAGCAGCTTGGTGTCTAGCGGGAGCCAGGAGCAGTACTTC.

The chain has TRBV5-1 and TRBJ1-1; 8 bases map to TRBD1. The CDR3 is 15 amino acids. Unmatched junction bases numbered 5, after V lost 1 base and J lost 3 bases. The germline V gene has CDR1 SGHRS and CDR2 YFSETQ. CDR3 in amino acids: CASSLLQGADTEAFF. CDR3 nucleotides: TGCGCCAGCAGCTTGCTCCAGGGGGCGGACACTGAAGCTTTCTTT.

J is TRBJ2-3 and V is TRBV5-1; perhaps TRBD2 as D (6 bases). Trimming pared 0 bases from V and 1 base from J, leaving 12 bases between. Germline loops: CDR1 SGHRS, CDR2 YFSETQ. There are 16 residues in the CDR3. CDR3 DNA sequence: TGCGCCAGCAGCTTGGAATCGGCTAGCGGCACAGATACGCAGTATTTT. The encoded protein is CASSLESASGTDTQYF.

The chain joins TRBV5-1 to TRBJ2-3; D not certain. V lost 5 bases and J 0 bases, leaving 10 bases between the germline ends. Germline V gene data show CDR1 as SGHRS and CDR2 as YFSETQ. CDR3 length: 14 residues. The CDR3: CASSSGPSTDTQYF. CDR3 coding DNA: TGCGCCAGCAGTTCCGGACCCAGCACAGATACGCAGTATTTT. Complete variable domain (other parts from reference TRBV5-1 and TRBJ2-3): KAGVTQTPRYLIKTRGQQVTLSCSPISGHRSVSWYQQTPGQGLQFLFEYFSETQRNKGNFPGRFSGRQFSNSRSEMNVSTLELGDSALYLCASSSGPSTDTQYFGPGTRLTVL.

This clonotype showed up just a few times. The chain recombines TRBV7-2 with TRBJ2-7; no firm D call. This CDR3 comprises 16 residues. CDR1 is SGHTA and CDR2 is FQGNSA in the germline V gene. V was trimmed by 2 bases and J by 2 bases, leaving 16 bases between them. The CDR3 spells CASSLSPDSTTYEQYF. CDR3 bases: TGTGCCAGCAGCTTAAGTCCCGATTCAACTACCTACGAGCAGTACTTC.

The chain uses TRBV20-1 and TRBJ2-5; 9 bases fit TRBD2. The germline V gene has CDR1 DFQATT and CDR2 SNEGSKA (reference sequence). J gave up 4 bases and V 1 base, and 7 bases lay outside the gene matches. The CDR3 totals 15 residues. The CDR3 DNA is TGCAGTGCTAGAGTAGCGGGAGCCCCGGGAGAGACCCAGTACTTC. Residues: CSARVAGAPGETQYF.

This clonotype was seen many times. The chain joins TRBV12-3 or TRBV12-4 to TRBJ2-1; D not resolved. Trimming stripped 0 bases from V and 8 bases from J, with 5 bases between. The CDR3 is 12 amino acids. CDR3 sequence: CASSLARYEQFF. The CDR3 DNA sequence: TGTGCCAGCAGTTTAGCGCGGTATGAGCAGTTCTTC.

The genes are TRBV7-8 and TRBJ2-1, with 9 bases lining up with TRBD2. The CDR3 contains 18 residues. J gave up 0 bases and V 1 base, and 7 bases lay outside the gene matches. Germline loops: CDR1 SGHVS, CDR2 FQNEAQ. In nucleotides, the CDR3 is TGTGCCAGCAGCTTAGTGCTAGCGGGAAGTAGCTCCTACAATGAGCAGTTCTTC. Protein: CASSLVLAGSSSYNEQFF.

Only one count was recorded for this clonotype. This rearrangement joins TRBV5-6 to TRBJ1-1, with D perhaps matching TRBD1 (5 bases). Trimming took off 0 bases at V and 1 base at J, with 13 bases between the two ends. The germline CDR1 and CDR2 sequences are SGHDT and YYEEEE. The CDR3 is 16 residues long. CDR3 nucleotides: TGTGCCAGCAGCTTGGGACCGGGACGGCGGAACACTGAAGCTTTCTTT. Its translation is CASSLGPGRRNTEAFF.

This chain connects TRBV29-1 to TRBJ2-1, with 11 bases fitting TRBD2. With V trimmed by 0 bases and J by 3 bases, 4 bases remained unmatched. Per germline, CDR1 SQVTM and CDR2 ANQGSEA. This CDR3 contains 16 residues. CDR3 sequence: CSVEDLLAGGYNEQFF. In DNA form, the CDR3 reads TGCAGCGTTGAAGATCTGCTAGCGGGAGGCTACAATGAGCAGTTCTTC.

This clonotype was counted between two and nine times. The V gene is TRBV27, the J gene TRBJ2-3, with D maybe TRBD2 (6 bases). The CDR3 has 14 amino acids. V was shortened by 8 bases and J by 6 bases, with 18 bases between the two germline ends. Germline CDR1 MNHEY, CDR2 SMNVEV (reference sequence). This CDR3 is CASRRPGRYDTQYF. The CDR3 DNA follows: TGTGCCAGCCGCCGACCAGGGAGGTACGATACGCAGTATTTT.

The chain carries TRBV2 and TRBJ2-7; 11 bases agree with TRBD1. CDR3 length: 15 amino acids. Unmatched junction bases numbered 10, after V lost 9 bases and J lost 3 bases. CDR1 and CDR2 from the germline V gene are SNHLY and FYNNEI. CDR3: CASQNPGQGVYEQYF. The CDR3 nucleotides read TGTGCCAGTCAAAATCCGGGACAGGGGGTCTACGAGCAGTACTTC.

This clonotype showed up just a few times. The rearrangement links TRBV19 to TRBJ2-7; 10 nucleotides line up with TRBD2. Per the germline V gene, CDR1 is LNHDA and CDR2 is SQIVND (reference sequence). The CDR3 has 14 residues. V lost 4 bases, J lost 6 bases, and 6 bases stayed unmatched. CDR3 protein: CASSRASGSGEQYF. The CDR3 bases are TGTGCCAGTAGTAGGGCTAGCGGGAGTGGCGAGCAGTACTTC.

The table lists this clonotype with a few counts. The V call is TRBV7-2, the J call TRBJ2-2; D is tentatively TRBD1 or TRBD2 (5 bases each). Germline CDR1 SGHTA, CDR2 FQGNSA. There are 15 residues in the CDR3. The ends were cut back, 3 bases at V and 3 bases at J, with 11 bases in the middle. DNA for the CDR3: TGTGCCAGCAGCTTTAGGCAGGGAGACACCGGGGAGCTGTTTTTT. This gives the protein CASSFRQGDTGELFF.

As concerns this clonotype: The junction differs from germline at one of its ends, possibly a read error. The chain couples TRBV11-1 to TRBJ2-3, with a possible D match to TRBD2 (7 bases). Germline V lookup: CDR1 SGHAT, CDR2 FQDESV (reference sequence). CDR3 size: 15 residues. CDR3 in DNA: TGTGTCAGCAGCTTAGGCGGGGGCCCCACAGATACGCAGTATTTT. It codes for CVSSLGGGPTDTQYF.

This clonotype has a handful of counts. The chain links TRBV6-1 to TRBJ1-2; 7 bases align to TRBD1. Germline trimming cut 11 bases from V and 0 bases from J; bases unmatched to any gene: 6. Germline assignment: CDR1 MNHNS and CDR2 SASEGT. The CDR3 contains 13 residues. The DNA of the CDR3 is TGTGCCGCTAGGGGACAGCCTAACTATGGCTACACCTTC. Its protein product is CAARGQPNYGYTF.

This chain connects TRBV20-1 to TRBJ2-7; D is ambiguous. Looked up from germline, CDR1 is DFQATT and CDR2 is SNEGSKA (reference sequence). The CDR3 loop spans 12 amino acids. The V gene lost 6 bases and the J gene lost 4 bases, with 13 bases spanning the gap. CDR3 region: CSAVGPKYEQYF. The CDR3 DNA reads TGCAGTGCGGTCGGGCCAAAATACGAGCAGTACTTC.

This clonotype was observed at least ten times. The chain combines TRBV5-1 with TRBJ2-7; 9 bases agree with TRBD1. The V gene end was trimmed by 4 bases and the J gene end by 2 bases; junction bases not matched to a gene: 13. The germline CDR1 and CDR2 sequences are SGHRS and YFSETQ. The CDR3 contains 17 residues. For the CDR3, the DNA is TGCGCCAGCAGCCCAAAAACCCCGGGACAGGGAGCCTACGAGCAGTACTTC. Amino acid sequence: CASSPKTPGQGAYEQYF.

This clonotype was counted only a few times. The J gene is TRBJ2-3, the V gene TRBV5-1, with a weak D call TRBD1 (6 bases). Looked up from germline, CDR1 is SGHRS and CDR2 is YFSETQ. The ends were cut back, 5 bases at V and 2 bases at J, with 12 bases in the middle. The length of the CDR3 is 14 residues. In nucleotides, the CDR3 is TGCGCCAGCAGAAGATGGACAGACACAGATACGCAGTATTTT. It specifies CASRRWTDTDTQYF.

This clonotype was detected only a few times. The genes are TRBV12-3 or TRBV12-4 and TRBJ1-2; 8 positions agree with TRBD1. The CDR3 is 14 residues long. Trimming cost V 6 bases and J 2 bases; bases outside gene matches: 5. The CDR3 DNA is TGTGCCAGCAGGGCCGGGACAGGAAACTATGGCTACACCTTC. Encoded protein: CASRAGTGNYGYTF.

This chain joins TRBV4-3 and TRBJ2-3; D remains unclear. The CDR3 extends over 14 amino acids. Trimming took 1 base from V and 5 from J, leaving 10 bases between them. Germline CDR1 reads LGHNA; CDR2 reads YSLEER. The CDR3 coding sequence is TGCGCCAGCAGCCAAGGCTCTCGGCAAGATACGCAGTATTTT. Translation gives CASSQGSRQDTQYF.

J is TRBJ1-2 and V is TRBV6-5, with no clear D. The CDR3 covers 14 residues. Trimming removed 7 bases at V and 2 bases at J, with 14 bases between. The germline gives CDR1 MNHEY, CDR2 SVGAGI. CDR3 sequence (DNA): TGTGCCAGCAACGTGGACGGCGCCAACTATGGCTACACCTTC. Translating gives CASNVDGANYGYTF.

This clonotype has more than one count but fewer than ten. The gene calls are TRBV12-3 or TRBV12-4 and TRBJ2-3; no clear D gene. V lost 5 bases to trimming and J lost 3 bases, with 9 bases between them. The CDR3 extends over 13 amino acids. CDR3 loop: CASSRQSTDTQYF. The CDR3 coding sequence is TGTGCCAGCAGTCGTCAGTCGACAGATACGCAGTATTTT.

The table lists this clonotype with a few counts. The chain employs TRBV6-1 and TRBJ2-3; 8 bases map to TRBD2. V trimming: 4 bases; J trimming: 2 bases; junction bases outside the gene matches: 8. CDR1 and CDR2 from the germline V gene are MNHNS and SASEGT. The CDR3 covers 16 residues. The DNA for the CDR3 is TGTGCCAGCAGTGCCTTAGCGGGAACCGTCACAGATACGCAGTATTTT. Translating it yields CASSALAGTVTDTQYF.

CDR3 sequence: CASSQANEQFF. CDR3 coding DNA: TGTGCCAGCAGCCAAGCAAATGAGCAGTTCTTC. The genes are TRBV14 and TRBJ2-1; no firm D call. The CDR3 extends over 11 amino acids. The germline V and J ends were trimmed by 1 base and 7 bases, with 2 bases remaining between them. Germline CDR1 reads SGHDN; CDR2 reads FVKESK.

This clonotype appeared a few times. The genes are TRBV12-3 or TRBV12-4 and TRBJ2-3; unclear D gene. CDR3 length: 15 amino acids. Trimming pared 5 bases from V and 2 bases from J, leaving 14 bases between. The CDR3 DNA is TGTGCCAGCAGTCCCGAGGCCGTCCCCACAGATACGCAGTATTTT. Amino acid sequence: CASSPEAVPTDTQYF.